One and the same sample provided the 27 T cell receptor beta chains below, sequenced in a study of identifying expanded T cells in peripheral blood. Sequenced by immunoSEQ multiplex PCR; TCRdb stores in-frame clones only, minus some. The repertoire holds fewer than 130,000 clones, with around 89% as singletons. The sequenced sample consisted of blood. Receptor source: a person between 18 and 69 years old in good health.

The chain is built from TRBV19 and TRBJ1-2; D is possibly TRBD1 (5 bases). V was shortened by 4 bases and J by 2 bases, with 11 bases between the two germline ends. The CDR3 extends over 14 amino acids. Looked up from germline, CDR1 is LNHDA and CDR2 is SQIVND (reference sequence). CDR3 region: CASSSSAGNYGYTF. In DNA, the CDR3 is TGTGCCAGTAGTAGCTCGGCAGGGAACTATGGCTACACCTTC.

The CDR3 DNA is TGTGCCAGCAGTTCTCAGGGGTGGGTGAACACTGAAGCTTTCTTT. Protein product: CASSSQGWVNTEAFF. The chain links TRBV28 to TRBJ1-1, with D maybe TRBD1 (6 bases). V was shortened by 4 bases and J by 0 bases, with 12 bases between the two germline ends. Germline V gene data show CDR1 as MDHEN and CDR2 as SYDVKM. The CDR3 is 15 residues long.

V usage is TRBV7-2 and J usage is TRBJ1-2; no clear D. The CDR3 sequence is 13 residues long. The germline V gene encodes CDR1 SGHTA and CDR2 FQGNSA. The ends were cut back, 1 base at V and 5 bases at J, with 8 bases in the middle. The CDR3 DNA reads TGTGCCAGCAGCTTAGGCGCCGAGTATGGCTACACCTTC. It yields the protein CASSLGAEYGYTF.

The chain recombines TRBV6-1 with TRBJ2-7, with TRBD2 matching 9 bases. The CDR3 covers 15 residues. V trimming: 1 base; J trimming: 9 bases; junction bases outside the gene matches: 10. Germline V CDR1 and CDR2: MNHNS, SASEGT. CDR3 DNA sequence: TGTGCCAGCAGTGAAGTTCCTAGCGGGGCGGTAGGGCAGTACTTC. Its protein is CASSEVPSGAVGQYF.

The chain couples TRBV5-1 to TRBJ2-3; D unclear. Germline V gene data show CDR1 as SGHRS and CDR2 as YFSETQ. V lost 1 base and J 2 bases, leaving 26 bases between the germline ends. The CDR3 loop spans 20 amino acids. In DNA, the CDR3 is TGCGCCAGCAGCTTGATCCTTCTAGAGACCCTGGAAGAGGCCACAGATACGCAGTATTTT. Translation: CASSLILLETLEEATDTQYF.

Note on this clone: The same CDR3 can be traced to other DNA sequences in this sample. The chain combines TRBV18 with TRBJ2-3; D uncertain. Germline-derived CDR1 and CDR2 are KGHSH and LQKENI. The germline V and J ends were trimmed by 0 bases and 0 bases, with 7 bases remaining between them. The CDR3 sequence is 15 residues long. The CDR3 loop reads CASSPPTASTDTQYF. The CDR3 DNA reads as TGTGCCAGCTCACCACCAACAGCCAGCACAGATACGCAGTATTTT.

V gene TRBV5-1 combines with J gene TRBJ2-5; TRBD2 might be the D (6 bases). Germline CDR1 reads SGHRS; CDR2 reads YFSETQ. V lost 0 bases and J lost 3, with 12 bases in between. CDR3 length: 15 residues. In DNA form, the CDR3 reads TGCGCCAGCAGCTTGGCCGGGGGTAGGGAAGAGACCCAGTACTTC. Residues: CASSLAGGREETQYF.

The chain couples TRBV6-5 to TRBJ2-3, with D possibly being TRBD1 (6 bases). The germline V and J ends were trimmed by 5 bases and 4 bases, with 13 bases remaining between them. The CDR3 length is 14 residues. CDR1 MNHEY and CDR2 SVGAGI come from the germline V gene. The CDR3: CASSTPGQPDTQYF. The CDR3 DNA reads TGTGCCAGCAGTACACCTGGACAGCCAGATACGCAGTATTTT.

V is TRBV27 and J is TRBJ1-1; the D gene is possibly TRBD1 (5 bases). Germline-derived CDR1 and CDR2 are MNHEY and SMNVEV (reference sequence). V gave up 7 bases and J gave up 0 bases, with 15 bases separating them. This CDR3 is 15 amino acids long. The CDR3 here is CASIGWGDMNTEAFF. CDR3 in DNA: TGTGCCAGCATCGGGTGGGGGGATATGAACACTGAAGCTTTCTTT.

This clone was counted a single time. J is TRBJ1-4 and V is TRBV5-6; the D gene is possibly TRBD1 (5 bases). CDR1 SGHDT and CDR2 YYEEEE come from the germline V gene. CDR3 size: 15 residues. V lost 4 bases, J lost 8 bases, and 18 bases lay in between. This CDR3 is CASSPRGALREKLFF. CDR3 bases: TGTGCCAGCAGCCCCAGAGGGGCCCTAAGAGAAAAACTGTTTTTT.

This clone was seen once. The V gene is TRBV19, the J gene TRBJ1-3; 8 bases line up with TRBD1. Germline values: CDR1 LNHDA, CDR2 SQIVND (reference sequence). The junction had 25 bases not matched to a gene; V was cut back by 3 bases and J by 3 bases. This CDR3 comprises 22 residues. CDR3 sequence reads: CASSMNRGLGYPKKKFGNTIYF. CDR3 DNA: TGTGCCAGTAGTATGAACAGGGGGTTGGGCTACCCTAAGAAGAAATTTGGAAACACCATATATTTT. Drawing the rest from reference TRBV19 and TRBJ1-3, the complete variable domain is DGGITQSPKYLFRKEGQNVTLSCEQNLNHDAMYWYRQDPGQGLRLIYYSQIVNDFQKGDIAEGYSVSREKKESFPLTVTSAQKNPTAFYLCASSMNRGLGYPKKKFGNTIYFGEGSWLTVV.

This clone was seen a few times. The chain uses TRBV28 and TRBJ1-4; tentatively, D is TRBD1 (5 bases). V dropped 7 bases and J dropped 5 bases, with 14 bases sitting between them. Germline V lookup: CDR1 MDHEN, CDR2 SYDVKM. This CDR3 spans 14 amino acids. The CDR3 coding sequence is TGTGCCAGCACCTCCCCTGGGGCCAATGAAAAACTGTTTTTT. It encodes CASTSPGANEKLFF. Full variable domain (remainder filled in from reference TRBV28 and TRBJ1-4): DVKVTQSSRYLVKRTGEKVFLECVQDMDHENMFWYRQDPGLGLRLIYFSYDVKMKEKGDIPEGYSVSREKKERFSLILESASTNQTSMYLCASTSPGANEKLFFGSGTQLSVL.

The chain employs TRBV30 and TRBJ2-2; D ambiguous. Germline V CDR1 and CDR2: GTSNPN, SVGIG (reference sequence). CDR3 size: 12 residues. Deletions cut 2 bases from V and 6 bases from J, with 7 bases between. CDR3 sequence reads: CAWSTQAGELFF. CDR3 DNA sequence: TGTGCCTGGAGTACCCAAGCCGGGGAGCTGTTTTTT.

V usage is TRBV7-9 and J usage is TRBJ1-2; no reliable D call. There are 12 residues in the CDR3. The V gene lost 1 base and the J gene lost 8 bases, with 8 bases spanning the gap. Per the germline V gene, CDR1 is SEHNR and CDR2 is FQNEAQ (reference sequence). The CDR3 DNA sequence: TGTGCCAGCAGCTTAGAGAGGGAGGGCTACACCTTC. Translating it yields CASSLEREGYTF.

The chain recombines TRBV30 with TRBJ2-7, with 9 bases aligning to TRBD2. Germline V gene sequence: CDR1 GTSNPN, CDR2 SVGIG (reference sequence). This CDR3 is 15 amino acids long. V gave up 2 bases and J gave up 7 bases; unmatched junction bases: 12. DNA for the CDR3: TGTGCCTGGAGTACACTAGCGGGCGTCTACAGAGAGCAGTACTTC. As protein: CAWSTLAGVYREQYF.

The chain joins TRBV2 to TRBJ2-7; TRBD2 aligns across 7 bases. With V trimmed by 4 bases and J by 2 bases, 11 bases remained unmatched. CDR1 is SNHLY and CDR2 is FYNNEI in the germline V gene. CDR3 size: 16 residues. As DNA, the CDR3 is TGTGCCAGCAGTGGGGGGGGTAGCGGGCCAACCTACGAGCAGTACTTC. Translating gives CASSGGGSGPTYEQYF.

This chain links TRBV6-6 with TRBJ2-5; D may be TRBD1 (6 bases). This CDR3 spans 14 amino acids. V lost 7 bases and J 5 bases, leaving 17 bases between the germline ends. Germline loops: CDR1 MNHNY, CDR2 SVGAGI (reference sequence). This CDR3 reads CASNPTGSGETQYF. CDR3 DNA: TGTGCCAGCAACCCCACAGGGTCTGGTGAGACCCAGTACTTC.

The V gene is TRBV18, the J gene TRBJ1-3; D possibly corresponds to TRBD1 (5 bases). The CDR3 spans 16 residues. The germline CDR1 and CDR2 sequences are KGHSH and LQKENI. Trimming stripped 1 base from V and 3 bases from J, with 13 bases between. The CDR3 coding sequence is TGTGCCAGCTCACCACTACCAGGGAAGAGTGGAAACACCATATATTTT. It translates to CASSPLPGKSGNTIYF. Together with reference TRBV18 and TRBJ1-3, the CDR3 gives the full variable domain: NAGVMQNPRHLVRRRGQEARLRCSPMKGHSHVYWYRQLPEEGLKFMVYLQKENIIDESGMPKERFSAEFPKEGPSILRIQQVVRGDSAAYFCASSPLPGKSGNTIYFGEGSWLTVV.

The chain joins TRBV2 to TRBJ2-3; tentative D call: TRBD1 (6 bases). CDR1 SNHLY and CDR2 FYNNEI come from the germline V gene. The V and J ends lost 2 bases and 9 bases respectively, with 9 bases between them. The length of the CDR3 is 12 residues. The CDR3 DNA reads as TGTGCCAGCAGTGAAAGGGGGTTGACGCAGTATTTT. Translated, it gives CASSERGLTQYF.

Here the CDR3 DNA reads TGTGCCAGCAAGCTCAGGGGAGGTTCCTACAATGAGCAGTTCTTC. Translated, it gives CASKLRGGSYNEQFF. The chain couples TRBV5-4 to TRBJ2-1; D is tentatively TRBD1 or TRBD2 (6 bases each). The CDR3 has 15 residues. V lost 6 bases and J lost 1, with 14 bases in between. Per germline, CDR1 SGHNT and CDR2 YYREEE (reference sequence).

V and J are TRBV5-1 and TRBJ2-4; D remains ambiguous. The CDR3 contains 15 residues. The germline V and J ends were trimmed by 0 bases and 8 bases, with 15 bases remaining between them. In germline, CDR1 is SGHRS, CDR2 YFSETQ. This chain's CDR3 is CASSLGLGFGDIQYF. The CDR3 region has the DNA TGCGCCAGCAGCTTGGGCCTTGGGTTCGGAGACATTCAGTACTTC.

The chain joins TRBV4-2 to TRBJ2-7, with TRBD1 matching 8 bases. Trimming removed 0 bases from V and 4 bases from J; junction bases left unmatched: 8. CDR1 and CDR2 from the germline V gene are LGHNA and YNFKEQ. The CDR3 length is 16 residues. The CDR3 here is CASSQDPGQAFYEQYF. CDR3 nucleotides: TGTGCCAGCAGCCAAGATCCGGGACAGGCCTTTTACGAGCAGTACTTC.

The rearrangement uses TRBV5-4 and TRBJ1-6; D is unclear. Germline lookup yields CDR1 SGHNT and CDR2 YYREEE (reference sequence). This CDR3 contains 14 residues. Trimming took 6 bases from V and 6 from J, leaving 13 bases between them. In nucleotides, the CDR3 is TGTGCCAGCAACCTCGGACCTACTAATTCACCCCTCCACTTT. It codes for CASNLGPTNSPLHF.

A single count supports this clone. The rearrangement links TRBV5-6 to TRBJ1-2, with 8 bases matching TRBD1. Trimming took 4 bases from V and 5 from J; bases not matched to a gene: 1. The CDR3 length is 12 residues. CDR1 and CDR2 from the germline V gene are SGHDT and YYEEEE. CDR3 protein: CASSTGGYGYTF. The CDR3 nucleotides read TGTGCCAGCAGCACAGGGGGATATGGCTACACCTTC.

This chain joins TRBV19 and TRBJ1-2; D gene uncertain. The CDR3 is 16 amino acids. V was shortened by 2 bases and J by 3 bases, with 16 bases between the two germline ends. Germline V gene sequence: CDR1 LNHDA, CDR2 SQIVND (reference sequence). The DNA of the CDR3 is TGTGCCAGTAGTATAATACGAGGCCGGATCCACTATGGCTACACCTTC. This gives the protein CASSIIRGRIHYGYTF.

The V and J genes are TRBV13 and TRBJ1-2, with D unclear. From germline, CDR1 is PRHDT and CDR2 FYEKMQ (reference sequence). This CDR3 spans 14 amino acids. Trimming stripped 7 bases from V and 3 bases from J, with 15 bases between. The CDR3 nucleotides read TGTGCCAGCAAAAGGGTCGGAGGCTACTATGGCTACACCTTC. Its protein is CASKRVGGYYGYTF. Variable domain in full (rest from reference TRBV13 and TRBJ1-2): AAGVIQSPRHLIKEKRETATLKCYPIPRHDTVYWYQQGPGQDPQFLISFYEKMQSDKGSIPDRFSAQQFSDYHSELNMSSLELGDSALYFCASKRVGGYYGYTFGSGTRLTVV.

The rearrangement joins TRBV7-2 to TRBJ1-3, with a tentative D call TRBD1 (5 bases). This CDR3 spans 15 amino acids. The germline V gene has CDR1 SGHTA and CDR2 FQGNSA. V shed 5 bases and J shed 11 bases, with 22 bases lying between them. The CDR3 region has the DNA TGTGCCAGCAGCCCACTAAGGGGTCCCGATTGGGCCATATATTTT. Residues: CASSPLRGPDWAIYF.